This T cell receptor beta chain was profiled in a study of post-analysis software for immune sequencing data. Overall study results and limits: Significantly lower normalized Chao1 diversity was seen in multiple sclerosis patients than in controls. F measure showed strong co-clustering of same-batch samples.

As regards this clonotype: No antigen is known for it.

Unique molecular identifiers tagged the TCR beta cDNA libraries. From the PCR reads, TCRdb called clonotypes with MiXCR, one entry per CDR3 protein. In the table there are almost 700,000 distinct CDR3 sequences, approximately 59% of which are singletons. This TCR came from a girl aged 2-10 years with multiple sclerosis. The sample was blood.

This CDR3 reads CSARDSTLGYGYTF. The CDR3 region has the DNA TGCAGTGCTAGAGATAGTACATTAGGCTATGGCTACACCTTC. The J gene is TRBJ1-2, the V gene TRBV20-1; no clear D gene. The CDR3 has 14 residues. The V gene's germline CDR1 is DFQATT and CDR2 SNEGSKA (reference sequence). V lost 0 bases and J lost 4, with 12 bases in between.